The rows below give T cell receptor beta chains drawn from one sample of a study of OX40 agonist ivuxolimab in advanced cancers. The protocol was immunoSEQ multiplex PCR, while the TCRdb copy is restricted to in-frame clones and leaves out a portion. The data show about 82,000 clones, with about 82% seen just once and 6.5% held by the top ten. This specimen was CD4+ or CD8+ T cells sorted from blood, taken in a trial of the OX40 agonist ivuxolimab. These receptors originate from an adult with an advanced solid tumor such as melanoma, head and neck, liver or kidney cancer. The CDR3 runs from the conserved cysteine through the conserved F or W.

TRBJ1-2 | TRBV2 | CASLGIIPRGYTF
TRBJ2-2 | TRBV5-4 | CASSWGNTGELFF
TRBJ1-6 | TRBV7-9 | CASSLVGLESNSPLHF
TRBJ1-2 | TRBV18 | CASSPSAGGPYGYTF
TRBJ2-1 | TRBV2 | CASSVSSGAAREQFF
TRBJ1-6 | TRBV25-1 | CASSGRQGPYNSPLHF
TRBJ1-1 | TRBV7-3 | CASGRSNTEAFF
TRBJ1-2 | TRBV6-5 | CASRETGGAGGYTF
TRBJ1-5 | TRBV15 | CATSRDGQGHQPQHF
TRBJ2-5 | TRBV4-1 | CASSQELAGGQETQYF
TRBJ2-2 | TRBV11-2 | CASSLTNTGELFF
TRBJ2-1 | TRBV27 | CASSRISYNEQFF
TRBJ1-4 | TRBV18 | CASSPGPGIEFNEKLFF
TRBJ2-1 | TRBV27 | CASNSGTDYNEQFF
TRBJ2-1 | TRBV4-2 | CASSSRGQGDEQFF
TRBJ2-7 | TRBV7-2 | CASSSGGSAYEQYF
TRBJ2-2 | TRBV14 | CASSQVRNTGELFF
TRBJ2-7 | TRBV5-5 | CASTFIGTYEQYF
TRBJ1-1 | TRBV11-1 | CASSLGGSMAEAFF
TRBJ2-2 | TRBV7-3 | CASSERQNTGELFF
TRBJ2-7 | TRBV5-6 | CASSFFDYEQYF
TRBJ1-2 | TRBV30 | CAWSGTGLYTF
TRBJ1-1 | TRBV6-1 | CASRNRAEAFF
TRBJ1-5 | TRBV30 | CAWSDRSHQPQHF
TRBJ2-7 | TRBV4-3 | CASRKRGDSISYEQYF
TRBJ2-7 | TRBV6-1 | CASSRDRAYEQYF
TRBJ2-7 | TRBV7-9 | CASSSTVYEQYF